This entry is about one T cell receptor beta chain. The clone's antigen remains unknown. No qualities accompany the bases; no much larger clone lies one base away. The sample originates from a study of technical replicates of blood from a few donors (dated by TCRdb to about 2017). Taken from the germline V gene, the CDR1 and CDR2 loops are ENHRY and SYGVKD. V is pared back by 4 bases and J by 7 bases, with 16 bases lying between the germline termini. Measured from the cysteine to the phenylalanine, the CDR3 is 14 residues long. Only the CDR3 portion is preserved as DNA: 42 bases, with reading frame beginning at the first base. Library preparation used the immunoSEQ multiplex PCR assay. Here the immuneACCESS table is served through TCRdb, limited to in-frame sequences with V and J called. Missing clones are a known gap in these copies; in checked studies unresolved V genes cover under half, and the rest lacks a known reason. In this sample the table shows more than 65,000 clones, 80% to 90% of which occur a single time. Approximately 4.6% of the sample is in the top ten clones.

The TCR originated in a human donor in good health. Some clones in this sample may be carry-over from other donors' samples. Sequenced: PBMCs. In this chain, TRBV10-3 is recombined with TRBJ1-2; TRBD1 might be the D gene, on 6 matching bases. The nucleotide sequence reads as follows: TGTGCCATCAGTGGCGATCAACAGGGAGTTGGCTACACCTTC. Protein translation: CAISGDQQGVGYTF.